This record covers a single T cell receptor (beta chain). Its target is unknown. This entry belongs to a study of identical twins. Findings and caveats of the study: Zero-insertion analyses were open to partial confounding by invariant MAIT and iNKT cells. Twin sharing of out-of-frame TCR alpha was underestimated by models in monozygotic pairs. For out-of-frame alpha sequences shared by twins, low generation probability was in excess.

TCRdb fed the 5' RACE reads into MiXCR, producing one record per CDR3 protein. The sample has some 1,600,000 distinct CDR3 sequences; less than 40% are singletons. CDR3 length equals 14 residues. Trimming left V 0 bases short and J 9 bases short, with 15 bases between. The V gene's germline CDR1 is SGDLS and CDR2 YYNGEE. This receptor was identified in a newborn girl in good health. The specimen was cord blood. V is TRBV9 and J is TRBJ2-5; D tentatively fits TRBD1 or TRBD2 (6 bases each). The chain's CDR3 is CASSVDGGPGAQYF. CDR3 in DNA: TGTGCCAGCAGCGTAGATGGGGGCCCGGGGGCCCAGTACTTC.